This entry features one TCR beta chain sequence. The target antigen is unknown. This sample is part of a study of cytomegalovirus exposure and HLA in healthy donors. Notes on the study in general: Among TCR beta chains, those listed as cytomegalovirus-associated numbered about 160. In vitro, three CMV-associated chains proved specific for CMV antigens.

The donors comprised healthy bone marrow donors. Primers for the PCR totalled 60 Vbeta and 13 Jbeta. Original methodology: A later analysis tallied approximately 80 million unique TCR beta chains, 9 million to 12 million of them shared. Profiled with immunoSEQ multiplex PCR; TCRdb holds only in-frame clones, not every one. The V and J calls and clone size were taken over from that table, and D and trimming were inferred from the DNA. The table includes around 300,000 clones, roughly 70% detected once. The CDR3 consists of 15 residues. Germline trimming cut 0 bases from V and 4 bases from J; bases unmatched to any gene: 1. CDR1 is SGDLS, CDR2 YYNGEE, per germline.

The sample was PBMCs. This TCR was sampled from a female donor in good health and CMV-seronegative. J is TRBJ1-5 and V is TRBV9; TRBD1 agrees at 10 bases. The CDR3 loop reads CASSVGGQGNQPQHF. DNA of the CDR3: TGTGCCAGCAGCGTAGGGGGACAGGGGAATCAGCCCCAGCATTTT.